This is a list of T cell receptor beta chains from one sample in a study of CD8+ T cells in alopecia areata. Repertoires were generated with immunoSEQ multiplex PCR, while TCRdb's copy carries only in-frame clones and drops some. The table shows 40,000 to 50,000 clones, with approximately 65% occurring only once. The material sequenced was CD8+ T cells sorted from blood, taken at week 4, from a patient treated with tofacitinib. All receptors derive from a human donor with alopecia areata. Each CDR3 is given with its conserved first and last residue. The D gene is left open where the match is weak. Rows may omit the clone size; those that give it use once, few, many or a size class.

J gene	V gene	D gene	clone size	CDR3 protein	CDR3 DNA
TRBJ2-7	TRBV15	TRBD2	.	CATSLTSGGGYEQYF	TGTGCCACCAGTTTGACTAGCGGGGGAGGATACGAGCAGTACTTC
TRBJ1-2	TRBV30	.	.	CAWNRADLGYTF	TGTGCCTGGAACAGGGCGGATTTGGGCTACACCTTC
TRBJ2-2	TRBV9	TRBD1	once	CASSVGRQGVGGELFF	TGTGCCAGCAGCGTAGGGCGACAGGGCGTCGGCGGGGAGCTGTTTTTT
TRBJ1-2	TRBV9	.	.	CASRGADPNYGYTF	TGTGCCAGCAGGGGAGCTGATCCTAACTATGGCTACACCTTC
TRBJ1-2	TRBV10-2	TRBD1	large	CASSESADRFGGGYTF	TGCGCCAGCAGTGAGTCTGCGGACAGGTTCGGAGGTGGCTACACCTTC
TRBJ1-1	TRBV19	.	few	CASSINTEAFF	TGTGCCAGTAGTATCAACACTGAAGCTTTCTTT
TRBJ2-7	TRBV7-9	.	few	CASSNRAVANEQYF	TGTGCCAGCAGCAACCGAGCGGTTGCTAACGAGCAGTACTTC
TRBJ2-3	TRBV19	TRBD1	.	CASQQGTADTQYF	TGTGCCAGTCAACAAGGGACAGCAGATACGCAGTATTTT
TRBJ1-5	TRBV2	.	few	CASSEGTGNNQPQHF	TGTGCCAGCAGTGAAGGAACAGGGAACAATCAGCCCCAGCATTTT
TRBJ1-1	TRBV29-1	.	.	CSAADTPEAFF	TGCAGCGCCGCAGACACTCCTGAAGCTTTCTTT
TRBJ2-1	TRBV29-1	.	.	CSVEGLAGASSYNEQFF	TGCAGCGTTGAAGGCCTCGCGGGGGCTAGCTCCTACAATGAGCAGTTCTTC
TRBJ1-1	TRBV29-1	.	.	CSVVIGSPEAFF	TGCAGCGTTGTGATAGGGTCACCTGAAGCTTTCTTT
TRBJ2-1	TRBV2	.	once	CASRDSSRNEQFF	TGTGCCAGCAGGGACAGTAGTAGGAATGAGCAGTTCTTC
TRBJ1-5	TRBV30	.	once	CAWRGNSNQPQHF	TGTGCCTGGAGGGGTAACAGCAATCAGCCCCAGCATTTT
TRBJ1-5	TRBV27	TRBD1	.	CASSPSTGDFNQPQHF	TGTGCCAGCAGTCCCTCGACAGGGGATTTTAATCAGCCCCAGCATTTT
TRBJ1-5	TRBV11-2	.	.	CASSLNRGDQPQHF	TGTGCCAGCAGCTTAAATAGGGGGGATCAGCCCCAGCATTTT
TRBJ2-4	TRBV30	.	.	CAWSAPAGKNIQYF	TGTGCCTGGAGTGCTCCGGCTGGCAAAAACATTCAGTACTTC
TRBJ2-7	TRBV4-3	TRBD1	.	CASSQAAKGQGTYEQYF	TGCGCCAGCAGCCAAGCCGCGAAGGGACAGGGAACCTACGAGCAGTACTTC
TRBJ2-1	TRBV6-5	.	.	CATGTRDDNEQFF	TGTGCCACCGGGACACGGGACGATAATGAGCAGTTCTTC
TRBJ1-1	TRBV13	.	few	CASSLGRTSGTEAFF	TGTGCCAGCAGCTTAGGAAGGACTAGTGGCACTGAAGCTTTCTTT
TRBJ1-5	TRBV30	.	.	CAWSVDSLNQPQHF	TGTGCCTGGAGTGTTGACAGCCTCAATCAGCCCCAGCATTTT
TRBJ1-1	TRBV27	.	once	CASSDTRALSTEAFF	TGTGCCAGCAGTGACACCAGAGCCTTGTCAACTGAAGCTTTCTTT
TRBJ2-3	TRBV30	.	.	CAWTLEGIADTQYF	TGTGCCTGGACTCTAGAGGGGATTGCGGATACGCAGTATTTT
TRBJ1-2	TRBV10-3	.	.	CAIRNQTGPYTF	TGTGCCATCAGAAACCAAACCGGGCCCTACACCTTC